This T cell receptor (beta chain) was captured by sequencing in a study of regulatory T cells in long-lasting Graves disease. The wider study: Under 3 months of antithyroid drugs had been taken by newly diagnosed Graves' patients.

This clonotype showed up many times. Arm-PCR with iRepertoire HTBI primers amplified the CDR3 regions for these TCR beta libraries. TCRdb redid the calling of the multiplex PCR reads with MiXCR, one entry per CDR3 protein. The table includes about 210,000 distinct CDR3 sequences, approximately 19% detected once. The time point: newly diagnosed GD, antithyroid drugs for less than 3 months. Making the TCR library involved RNA that had been extracted from PBMCs. Trimming took 3 bases from V and 0 from J, leaving 9 bases between them. In germline, CDR1 is SGHTA, CDR2 FQGNSA. CDR3 length: 15 amino acids. The data also belong to a second study, concerning T cells in Graves' hyperthyroidism and ophthalmopathy. That paper notes: When ophthalmopathy did not progress within 18 months, Graves' hyperthyroidism was considered stable. During a first-round RT-PCR of the TCR CDR3, the HTBI primer set was used. Ophthalmopathy onset followed model prediction by a median roughly 6 months.

This receptor was taken from a woman aged 25 to 39 with Graves disease. The chain recombines TRBV7-2 with TRBJ1-5; D uncertain. The source was peripheral blood mononuclear cells (PBMCs), collected at new diagnosis, from a patient treated with antithyroid drugs. The CDR3 spells CASSLDGHSNQPQHF. The CDR3 nucleotides are TGTGCCAGCAGCTTGGACGGCCATAGCAATCAGCCCCAGCATTTT. Variable domain in full (rest from reference TRBV7-2 and TRBJ1-5): GAGVSQSPSNKVTEKGKDVELRCDPISGHTALYWYRQSLGQGLEFLIYFQGNSAPDKSGLPSDRFSAERTGGSVSTLTIQRTQQEDSAVYLCASSLDGHSNQPQHFGDGTRLSIL.